This T cell receptor (beta chain) was recovered during a study of spatial heterogeneity in lung cancer. The time point denotes: sample taken at primary tumor resection. Whole RNA came from tumor, nontumor lung or frozen PBMC and was sequenced without being sorted. V was shortened by 6 bases and J by 10 bases, with 7 bases between the two germline ends. CDR3 size: 10 residues. CDR1 is MDHEN and CDR2 is SYDVKM in the germline V gene. In the library, each TCR cDNA molecule bore its own unique molecular identifier. MiXCR, run by TCRdb on the 5' RACE reads, gives a single entry per CDR3 protein. The repertoire has about 17,000 distinct CDR3 sequences, 20% to 25% of them found once; the top ten carry around 19%. This clonotype was counted ten times or more.

The TCR comes from a female donor with early-stage non-small cell lung cancer. The chain couples TRBV28 to TRBJ1-5; D gene uncertain. Sample: PBMCs, taken at surgery. CDR3 loop: CASSGRPQHF. Written as DNA, the CDR3 is TGTGCCAGCAGCGGCCGACCCCAGCATTTT.